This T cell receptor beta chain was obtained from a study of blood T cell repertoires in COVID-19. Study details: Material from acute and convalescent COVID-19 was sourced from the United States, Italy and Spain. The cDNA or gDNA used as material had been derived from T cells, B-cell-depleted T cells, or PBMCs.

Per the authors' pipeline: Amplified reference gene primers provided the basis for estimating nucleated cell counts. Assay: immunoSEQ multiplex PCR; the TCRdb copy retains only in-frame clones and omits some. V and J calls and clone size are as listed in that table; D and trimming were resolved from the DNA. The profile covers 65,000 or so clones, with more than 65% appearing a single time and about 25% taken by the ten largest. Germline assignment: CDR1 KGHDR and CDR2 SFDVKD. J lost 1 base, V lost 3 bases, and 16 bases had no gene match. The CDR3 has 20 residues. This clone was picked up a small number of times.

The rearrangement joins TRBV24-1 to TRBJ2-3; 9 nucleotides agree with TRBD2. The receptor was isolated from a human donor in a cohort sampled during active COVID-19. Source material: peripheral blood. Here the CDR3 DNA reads TGTGCCACCAGTGATGAGGGGCTGGCGGGGGGGCGGGTCGGCACAGATACGCAGTATTTT. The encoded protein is CATSDEGLAGGRVGTDTQYF.